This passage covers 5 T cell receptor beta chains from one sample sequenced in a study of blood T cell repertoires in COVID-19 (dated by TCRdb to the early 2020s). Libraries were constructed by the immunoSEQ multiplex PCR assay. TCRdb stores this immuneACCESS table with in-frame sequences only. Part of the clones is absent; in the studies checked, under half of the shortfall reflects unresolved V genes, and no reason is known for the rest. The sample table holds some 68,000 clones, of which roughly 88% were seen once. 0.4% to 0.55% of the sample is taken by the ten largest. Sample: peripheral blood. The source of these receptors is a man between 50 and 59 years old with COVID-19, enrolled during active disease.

The CDR3 loop reads CASSLVAQSWSGETQYF. For the CDR3, the DNA is TGTGCCAGCAGCTTAGTGGCCCAATCTTGGAGTGGAGAGACCCAGTACTTC. This chain uses TRBV7-2 with TRBJ2-5; D call uncertain. Trimming left V 1 base short and J 4 bases short, with 19 bases between. The V gene's germline CDR1 is SGHTA and CDR2 FQGNSA. CDR3 size: 17 residues.

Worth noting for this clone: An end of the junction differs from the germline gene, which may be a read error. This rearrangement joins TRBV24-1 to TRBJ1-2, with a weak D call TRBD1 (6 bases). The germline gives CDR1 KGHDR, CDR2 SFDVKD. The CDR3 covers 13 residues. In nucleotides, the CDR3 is TGTGCCACCAGTGACCATACAGGGACCCGCTTCTCCTTC. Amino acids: CATSDHTGTRFSF.

The chain's CDR3 is CASSGMSSASYNEQFF. The CDR3 nucleotides read TGTGCCAGCAGTGGTATGTCTAGCGCTTCCTACAATGAGCAGTTCTTC. J is TRBJ2-1 and V is TRBV6-2 or TRBV6-3, with D perhaps TRBD2 (6 bases). The V and J ends lost 5 bases and 1 base respectively, with 15 bases between them. This CDR3 region has 16 residues. CDR1 MNHEY and CDR2 SVGEGT come from the germline V gene.

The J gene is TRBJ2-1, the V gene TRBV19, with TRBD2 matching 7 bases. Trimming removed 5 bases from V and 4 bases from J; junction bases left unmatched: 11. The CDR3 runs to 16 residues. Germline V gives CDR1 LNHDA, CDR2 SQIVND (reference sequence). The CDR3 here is CASSVTSPSPYNEQFF. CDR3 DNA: TGTGCCAGTAGTGTGACTAGCCCGTCCCCTTACAATGAGCAGTTCTTC.

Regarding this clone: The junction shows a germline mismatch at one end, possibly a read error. The CDR3 here is CATSRDPQSDLVF. The CDR3 DNA reads as TGTGCCACCAGCAGAGATCCCCAGAGCGACTTGGTCTTC. This chain joins TRBV15 and TRBJ2-1, with D uncertain. This CDR3 has 13 amino acids. Germline assignment: CDR1 LNHNV and CDR2 YYDKDF (reference sequence). The whole variable domain, filled in from reference TRBV15 and TRBJ2-1, reads DAMVIQNPRYQVTQFGKPVTLSCSQTLNHNVMYWYQQKSSQAPKLLFHYYDKDFNNEADTPDNFQSRRPNTSFCFLDIRSPGLGDTAMYLCATSRDPQSDLVFGPGTRLTVL.